This T cell receptor beta chain was captured by sequencing in a study of blood T cell repertoires in COVID-19. Adults between roughly 18 and 100 years of age took part from fewer than 30 US areas. Categorization into cohorts depended on clinical history that participants reported. Trimming removed 5 bases from V and 5 bases from J; junction bases left unmatched: 8. CDR3 length equals 14 residues. Germline V gene sequence: CDR1 SGHTA, CDR2 FQGNSA. In the original analysis: How many nucleated cells were present was estimated from reference gene primer amplification. Assay: immunoSEQ multiplex PCR; the TCRdb copy retains only in-frame clones and omits some. From that table come the V and J calls and clone size; the DNA was used to work out D and trimming. The data show 450,000 to 500,000 clones, 70% to 90% seen once.

Sequenced input: PBMCs or T cells enriched from blood (not recorded which). This clonotype was obtained from a woman aged 60-70 years who had recovered from COVID-19. The chain uses TRBV7-2 and TRBJ1-1, with 7 bases that match TRBD1. In DNA form, the CDR3 reads TGTGCCAGCAGCCGTCAGGGGGTAAGGACTGAAGCTTTCTTT. Its protein product is CASSRQGVRTEAFF.